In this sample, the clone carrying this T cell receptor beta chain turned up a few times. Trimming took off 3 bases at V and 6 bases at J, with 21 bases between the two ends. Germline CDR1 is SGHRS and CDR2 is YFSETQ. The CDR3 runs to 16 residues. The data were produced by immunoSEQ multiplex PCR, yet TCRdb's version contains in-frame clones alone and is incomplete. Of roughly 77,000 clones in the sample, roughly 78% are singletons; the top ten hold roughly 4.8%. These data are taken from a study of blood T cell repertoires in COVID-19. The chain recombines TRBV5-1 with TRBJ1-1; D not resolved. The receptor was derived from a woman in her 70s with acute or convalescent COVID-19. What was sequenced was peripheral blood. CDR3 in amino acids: CASSSAFGSRGAEAFF. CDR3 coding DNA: TGCGCCAGCAGCTCAGCCTTCGGTTCTCGAGGCGCTGAAGCTTTCTTT.